The clone carrying this T cell receptor beta chain occurred a few times. What it recognizes is unknown. The data derive from a study of T cell responses to AZD1222 COVID-19 vaccine. TCRdb's copy holds only in-frame clones and misses some; the assay was immunoSEQ multiplex PCR. This repertoire shows around 110,000 clones, approximately 85% found once; its top ten account for more than 3%. CDR3 length: 17 amino acids. Germline V lookup: CDR1 SGDLS, CDR2 YYNGEE. V shed 3 bases, J shed 0 bases, and the junction held 8 bases outside the gene matches. Study conclusions and caveats: The span of vaccine-associated CD4 TCRs extended across spike, with dominance at 160-218 and 743-854. In a largely white British group with more females than males, clonal diversity was possibly underestimated. Sampling that yielded the repertoires occurred only after the peak T cell response. Spike-specific TCR repertoires showed rising breadth and depth after two AZD1222 doses.

The TCR comes from an adult in good health. The sequencing used peripheral blood, collected on day 0 of MenACWY control vaccination. V usage is TRBV9 and J usage is TRBJ1-2, with 10 bases fitting TRBD1. The CDR3 bases are TGTGCCAGCAGCGGACAGGGGGCGGCACATTCTAACTATGGCTACACCTTC. Its translation is CASSGQGAAHSNYGYTF.